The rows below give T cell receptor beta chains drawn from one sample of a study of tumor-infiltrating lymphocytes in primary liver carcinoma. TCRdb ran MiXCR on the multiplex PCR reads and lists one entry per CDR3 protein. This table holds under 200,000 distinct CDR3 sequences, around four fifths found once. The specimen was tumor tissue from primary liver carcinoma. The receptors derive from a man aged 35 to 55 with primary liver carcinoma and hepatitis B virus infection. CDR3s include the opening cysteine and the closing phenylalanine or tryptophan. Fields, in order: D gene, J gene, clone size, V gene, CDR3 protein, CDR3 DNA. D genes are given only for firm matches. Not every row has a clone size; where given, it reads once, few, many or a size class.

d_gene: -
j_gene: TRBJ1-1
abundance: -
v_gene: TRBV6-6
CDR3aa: CTNSFQGNTEAFF
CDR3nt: TGTACCAACAGTTTCCAGGGGAACACTGAAGCTTTCTTT

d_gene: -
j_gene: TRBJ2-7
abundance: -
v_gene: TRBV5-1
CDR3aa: CASNSRAGFDEPYF
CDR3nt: TGCGCCAGCAACTCGCGGGCAGGGTTCGACGAGCCGTACTTC

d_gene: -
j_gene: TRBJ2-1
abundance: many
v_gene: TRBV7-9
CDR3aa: CASSSRAPTVNEQFF
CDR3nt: TGTGCCAGCAGCTCTCGGGCCCCGACAGTCAATGAGCAGTTCTTC

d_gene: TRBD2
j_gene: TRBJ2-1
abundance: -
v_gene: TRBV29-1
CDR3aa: CSVRDYTKNDQFF
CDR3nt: TGCAGCGTTCGGGACTATACAAAGAATGACCAGTTCTTC

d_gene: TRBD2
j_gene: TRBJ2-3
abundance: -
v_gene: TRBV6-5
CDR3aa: CASNAGLAGTNTQYF
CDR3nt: TGTGCCAGCAACGCAGGACTAGCGGGAACAAATACGCAATATTTT

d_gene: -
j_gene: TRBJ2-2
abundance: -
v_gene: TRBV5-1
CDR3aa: CASSLSPIMDTGELFF
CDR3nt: TGCGCCAGCAGCTTGAGTCCTATCATGGACACCGGGGAGCTGTTTTTT

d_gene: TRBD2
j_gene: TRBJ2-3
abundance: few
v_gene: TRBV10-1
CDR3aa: CASSSGRASDRQYF
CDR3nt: TGCGCCAGCAGTAGTGGGAGGGCCTCGGATAGGCAGTATTTT

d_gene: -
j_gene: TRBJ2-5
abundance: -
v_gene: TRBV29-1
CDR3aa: CGVIGAETQYF
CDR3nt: TGCGGCGTTATAGGGGCGGAGACCCAGTACTTC

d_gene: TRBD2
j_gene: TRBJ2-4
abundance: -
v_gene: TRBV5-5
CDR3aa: CVSSSLGTSGTKNIQYF
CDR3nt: TGTGTCAGCAGCTCCTTAGGGACTAGCGGGACCAAAAACATTCAGTACTTC

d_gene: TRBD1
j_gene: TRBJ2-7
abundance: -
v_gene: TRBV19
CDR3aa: CASSGDSPYEQYF
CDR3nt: TGTGCCAGTAGCGGGGACAGTCCCTACGAGCAGTACTTC

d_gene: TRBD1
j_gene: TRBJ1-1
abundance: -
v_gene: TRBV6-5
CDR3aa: CISSYQGAYAEAFF
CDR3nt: TGTATCAGCAGCTATCAGGGGGCCTACGCTGAGGCTTTCTTT

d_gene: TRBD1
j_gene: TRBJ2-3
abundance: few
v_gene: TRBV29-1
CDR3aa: CSAEYRDRGTDTLYF
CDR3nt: TGCAGCGCCGAATACCGGGACAGGGGTACGGATACGCTGTATTTT

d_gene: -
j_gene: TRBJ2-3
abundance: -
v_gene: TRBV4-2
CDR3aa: CDSSGFEGSIDTQYF
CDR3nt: TGTGACAGCAGCGGTTTTGAGGGGAGCATAGATACGCAGTATTTT

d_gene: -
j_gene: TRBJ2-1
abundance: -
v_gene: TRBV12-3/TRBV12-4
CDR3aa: CVSSRAGGFNEQFF
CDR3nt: TGTGTCAGCAGTCGTGCGGGTGGCTTCAATGAGCAGTTCTTC

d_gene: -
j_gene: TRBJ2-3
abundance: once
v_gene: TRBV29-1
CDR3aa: CSVKDRTARTDTEYF
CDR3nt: TGCAGCGTTAAAGACCGGACAGCCCGCACAGATACGGAGTATTTT

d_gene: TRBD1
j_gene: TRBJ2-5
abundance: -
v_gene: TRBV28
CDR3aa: CASCLQGVSETQYF
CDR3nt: TGTGCCAGCTGTTTACAGGGGGTCTCAGAGACCCAGTACTTC

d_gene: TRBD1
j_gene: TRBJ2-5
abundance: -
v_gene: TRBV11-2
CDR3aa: CASSFSMGQETQYF
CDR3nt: TGTGCCAGCAGCTTCAGCATGGGACAGGAGACCCAGTACTTC

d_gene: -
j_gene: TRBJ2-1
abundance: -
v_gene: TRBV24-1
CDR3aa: CATSEGVGEFF
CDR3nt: TGTGCCACTAGTGAAGGCGTGGGGGAGTTCTTC

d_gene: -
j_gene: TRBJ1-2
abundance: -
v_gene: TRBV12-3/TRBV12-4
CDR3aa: CAGSLGDYGYTF
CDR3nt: TGTGCCGGCAGTTTAGGAGACTATGGCTACACCTTC

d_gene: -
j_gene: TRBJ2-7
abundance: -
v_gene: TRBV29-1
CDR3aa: CRVEGCHEQYF
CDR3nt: TGCAGGGTTGAAGGGTGTCATGAGCAGTATTTC

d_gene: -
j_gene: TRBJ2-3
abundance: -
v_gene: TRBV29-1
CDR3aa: CSARVSRLSDTQYF
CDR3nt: TGCAGTGCGCGGGTTTCGAGATTGTCAGATACGCAGTATTTT

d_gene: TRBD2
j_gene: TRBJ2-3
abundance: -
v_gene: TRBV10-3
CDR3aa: CAAGLAGADTQYF
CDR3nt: TGTGCTGCTGGACTAGCGGGAGCAGATACGCAGTATTTT

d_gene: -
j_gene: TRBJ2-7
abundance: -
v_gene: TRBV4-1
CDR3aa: CTSSQDKAPAMAQYF
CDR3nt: TGCACCAGCAGCCAAGATAAGGCACCAGCCATGGCGCAGTACTTC

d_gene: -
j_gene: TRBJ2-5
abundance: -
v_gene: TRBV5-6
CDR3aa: CDSNLEASQETQYF
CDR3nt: TGTGACAGCAACTTGGAGGCTAGCCAAGAAACCCAGTACTTC

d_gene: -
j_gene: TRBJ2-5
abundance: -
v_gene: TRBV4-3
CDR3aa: CAISLAVRLTETQYF
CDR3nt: TGCGCCATCAGCCTAGCAGTCCGTTTGACTGAGACCCAGTACTTC

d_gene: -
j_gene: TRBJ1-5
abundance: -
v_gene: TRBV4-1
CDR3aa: CASSLVEGSNQPQQF
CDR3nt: TGCGCCAGCAGTCTCGTAGAGGGGAGCAATCAGCCCCAACAATTT

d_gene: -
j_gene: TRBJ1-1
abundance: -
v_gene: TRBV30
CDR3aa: CAWNVGWDTEAFF
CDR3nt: TGTGCCTGGAATGTGGGTTGGGACACTGAAGCTTTCTTT

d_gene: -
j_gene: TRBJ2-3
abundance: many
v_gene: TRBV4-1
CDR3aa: CASSQEYQGGPHF
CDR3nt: TGCGCCAGCAGCCAAGAATACCAGGGGGGACCCCATTTT

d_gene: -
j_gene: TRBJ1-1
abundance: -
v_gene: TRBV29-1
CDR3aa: CRVRAGLGTNTEAFF
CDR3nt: TGCAGGGTTCGGGCGGGGTTGGGAACGAACACTGAAGCTTTCTTT

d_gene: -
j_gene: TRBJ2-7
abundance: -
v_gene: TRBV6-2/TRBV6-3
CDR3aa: CASSLDWVYEQYF
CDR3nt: TGTGCCAGCAGCCTCGACTGGGTCTACGAGCAATACTTC

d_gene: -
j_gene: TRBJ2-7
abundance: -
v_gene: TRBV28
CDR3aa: CASCGDRAYEQYF
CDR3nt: TGTGCCAGCTGCGGGGACCGCGCCTACGAGCAATACTTC

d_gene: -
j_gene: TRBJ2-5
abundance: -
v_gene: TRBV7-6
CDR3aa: CASSRSEWIQYF
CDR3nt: TGTGCCAGCAGCCGGTCTGAGTGGATCCAGTACTTC

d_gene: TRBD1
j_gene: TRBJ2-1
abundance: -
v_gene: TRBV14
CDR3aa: CASSRRQGGQLNEQSF
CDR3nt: TGTGCCAGCAGTCGTCGACAGGGGGGCCAGTTAAATGAGCAGTCCTTC

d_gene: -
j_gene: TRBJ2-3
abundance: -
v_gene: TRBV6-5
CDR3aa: CPSSLVGGTYTQYF
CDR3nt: TGTCCCAGCAGTTTGGTCGGAGGCACATATACGCAGTATTTT

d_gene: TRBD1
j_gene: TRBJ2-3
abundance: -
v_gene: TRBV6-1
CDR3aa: CASREDRGPGDRQYF
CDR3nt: TGTGCCAGCAGAGAAGACAGGGGGCCGGGAGATAGGCAGTATTTT

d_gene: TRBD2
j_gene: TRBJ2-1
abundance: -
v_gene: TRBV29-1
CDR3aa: CSVGLAGVFYNKQFF
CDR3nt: TGCAGCGTTGGACTAGCGGGAGTATTCTACAATAAGCAGTTCTTC

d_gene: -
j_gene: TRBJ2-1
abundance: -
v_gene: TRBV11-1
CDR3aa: CASSLGSANNEQFF
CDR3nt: TGTGCCAGCAGCTTAGGCTCGGCGAACAATGAGCAATTCTTC

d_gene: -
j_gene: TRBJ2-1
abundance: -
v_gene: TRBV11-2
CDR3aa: CASSLGVREQLF
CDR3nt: TGTGCCAGCAGCTTGGGGGTACGTGAGCAGCTCTTC

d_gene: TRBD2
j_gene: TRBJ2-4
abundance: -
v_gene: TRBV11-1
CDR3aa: CASGFPGTTGTKNIQNF
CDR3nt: TGTGCCAGCGGCTTTCCCGGGACTACCGGGACCAAAAATATTCAGAACTTC

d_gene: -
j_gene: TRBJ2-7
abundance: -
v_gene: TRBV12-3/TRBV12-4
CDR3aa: CASSFQTYVQYF
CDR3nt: TGCGCCAGCAGTTTCCAGACCTACGTGCAGTACTTC

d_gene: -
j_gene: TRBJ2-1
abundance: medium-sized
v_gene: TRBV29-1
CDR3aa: CSGLQGFDEQFF
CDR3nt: TGCAGCGGACTACAGGGTTTCGATGAGCAGTTCTTC

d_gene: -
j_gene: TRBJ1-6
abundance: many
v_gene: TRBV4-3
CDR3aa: CASTPGRGSYNSPLHF
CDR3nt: TGCGCCAGCACCCCGGGCCGGGGCTCCTATAATTCACCCCTCCACTTT

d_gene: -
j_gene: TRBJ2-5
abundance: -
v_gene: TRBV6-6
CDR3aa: CVSSSSTIETQYF
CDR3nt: TGTGTCAGCAGTAGCTCGACGATAGAGACCCAGTACTTC

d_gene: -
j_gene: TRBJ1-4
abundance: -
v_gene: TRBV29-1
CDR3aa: CSVGRGGGGKPFF
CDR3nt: TGCAGCGTGGGGCGAGGGGGAGGAGGAAAACCGTTTTTT